A single T cell receptor (beta chain) is shown here with its context. Its antigen is currently not known. The input lacks base qualities; no much larger clone sits a single base away. The library was generated by single-cell sequencing. Sequencing instrument: Illumina NovaSeq 6000. The BD Rhapsody Targeted mRNA and AbSeq Reagent Kit, in a microwell format, was used for cell capture and library preparation. Libraries covered TCR, sample tags, AbSeq, and targeted mRNA from the Human T-Cell Expression Panel plus custom TOX and TOX2 primers. An Illumina NovaSeq was used to sequence the libraries. Per the source publication's procedure: The analysis covered 10468 cells in total, of which roughly 7,000 were CD8 T cells and about 4,500 were CD8 T cells with an identifiable TCR CDR3. The BD Rhapsody Targeted Analysis Pipeline, including V(D)J processing, was run on the Seven Bridges Genomics platform to process the raw data. Quality control, Sample Tag demultiplexing with Lex-BDSMK, clone identification with VDJ Explorer, and Seurat clustering were all done in SeqGeq 1.6.0. Clones making up <1% of CD8 T cells were classified as non-expanded, and clones making up >2.5% of the sample were classified as clonal expansions. TCRdb reworked the public reads: Q25 trimming with fastp, MiXCR clone assembly, productive beta chains retained. Each CDR3 protein gets just one entry, which takes the most common genes and DNA from the rows behind it. In this record, the V and J calls reflect TCRdb's handling and not the investigators' own analysis. The sample table holds roughly 20,000 distinct CDR3 sequences, of which about a third were seen once. The ten most abundant clones make up less than 30% of the sample.

The data originate from a study of immune aging and cytomegalovirus after organ transplant (dated by TCRdb to 2020 to 2023). At the level of the whole study: Every transplant recipient was given three-drug immunosuppression consisting of prednisone, tacrolimus, and mycophenolate. Here is what the overall study found, with its caveats: TEMRA cells made up a larger share of large clones, and the seven largest clones (approximately 1,900 cells) gained aged and TEMRA cells while losing TCM cells. Because CD57 was not measured in the sequencing data, a conservative gene-based aging definition was used instead. Following viremia, aged-phenotype cells rose post-transplant in clones of any size, with the rise occurring earlier in large clones (days 200-264) than in small clones.

According to the germline V gene, CDR1 reads SGHTA and CDR2 reads FQGNSA. There are 15 amino acids in the CDR3, from cysteine to phenylalanine inclusive. The kept DNA is CDR3 alone, 45 bases in frame from the first base. V is shortened by 1 base, J by 8 bases, and the region joining them spans 15 bases. The sample's time point label is to be understood as: five sample-tagged time points from pre-transplant (day -1) to day 368 post-transplant, pooled. PBMC were thawed and then stimulated for more than 10 hours with a CMV IE-1 overlapping peptide library, with no transport inhibitors added. Thawed cells were rested overnight and then stimulated in R10 medium with CD28/CD49d costimulation. The IE-1 peptide library was made up of 15-amino-acid peptides, each overlapping by 11 amino acids. Each time point was barcoded with BD Single-Cell Multiplexing Kit Sample Tags, pooled, and stained with oligo-conjugated anti-CD45RA plus sorting antibodies. A BD FACSAria III was used to sort CMV-responsive CD8+CD137+ and CD4+CD154+ T cells at 4-way purity. Blood was drawn into EDTA vacutainers and was processed by Ficoll gradient within 1-24 hours.

The sequence was collected from a female donor who had a heart transplant and CMV viremia. The chain is encoded by TRBV7-2 joined to TRBJ2-1; TRBD2 is a weak D gene call, 5 bases matching. This specimen was CMV peptide-activated CD4+ and CD8+ T cells sorted from blood, taken at five time points, pooled. What this sample's cell subset or site label stands for: sorted CD8+CD137+ and CD4+CD154+ T cells after approximately 12 h CMV IE-1 peptide stimulation. DNA sequence: TGTGCCAGCAGCTTAGTCGGAGGCTCCTGCGATGAGCAGTTCTTC. This is translated as CASSLVGGSCDEQFF.